The 31 T cell receptor beta chains below come from one sample, sequenced in a study of T cell responses to AZD1222 COVID-19 vaccine (dated by TCRdb to the early 2020s). The time point label, as the study defines it: baseline before first vaccination. Library preparation was by the immunoSEQ multiplex PCR assay. TCRdb stores this immuneACCESS table with in-frame sequences only. Part of the clones is absent; in the studies checked, under half of the shortfall reflects unresolved V genes, and no reason is known for the rest. The sample includes about 190,000 clones, with roughly 88% observed a single time. Nearly 1% of the sample belongs to the ten largest clones. The sample here was peripheral blood, taken on day 0 of AZD1222 vaccination. The source is an adult in good health.

The chain links TRBV25-1 to TRBJ2-3; D is possibly TRBD1 (6 bases). The germline V gene has CDR1 MGHDK and CDR2 SYGVNS. V lost 7 bases and J 2 bases, leaving 10 bases between the germline ends. The CDR3 totals 13 residues. The CDR3 spells CASNRDNTDTQYF. In DNA, the CDR3 is TGTGCCAGCAACCGGGACAACACAGATACGCAGTATTTT.

This rearrangement joins TRBV12-3 or TRBV12-4 to TRBJ1-1; D uncertain. The ends were cut back, 3 bases at V and 6 bases at J, with 11 bases in the middle. The CDR3 has 13 residues. Written as DNA, the CDR3 is TGTGCCAGCAGTTTTTTCTCCTCGGCTGAAGCTTTCTTT. Protein sequence: CASSFFSSAEAFF.

This sequence joins TRBV9 and TRBJ1-4, with no clear D. The germline V gene has CDR1 SGDLS and CDR2 YYNGEE. Trimming pared 0 bases from V and 0 bases from J, leaving 3 bases between. The CDR3 runs 14 residues. The CDR3 DNA reads TGTGCCAGCAGCGTAGCAACAACTAATGAAAAACTGTTTTTT. Its protein is CASSVATTNEKLFF.

This clone was picked up a small number of times. The CDR3 spells CASSPGQGDSPLHF. CDR3 DNA sequence: TGTGCCAGCTCACCTGGACAGGGGGATTCACCCCTCCACTTT. The chain combines TRBV18 with TRBJ1-6, with 10 nucleotides matching TRBD1. Losses at the gene ends were 3 bases for V and 8 bases for J; bases not matched to a gene: 1. The germline CDR1 and CDR2 sequences are KGHSH and LQKENI. The CDR3 is made up of 14 amino acids.

The chain carries TRBV4-2 and TRBJ2-5, with 14 bases identical to TRBD2. Unmatched junction bases numbered 2, after V lost 4 bases and J lost 1 base. Germline loops: CDR1 LGHNA, CDR2 YNFKEQ. CDR3 size: 16 residues. The CDR3 DNA is TGTGCCAGCAGCCTCGGACTAGCGGGGGGCCAAGAGACCCAGTACTTC. It specifies CASSLGLAGGQETQYF.

CDR3 sequence (DNA): TGTGCCAGCAGCCTTGGACGGAACACTGAAGCTTTCTTT. Its translation: CASSLGRNTEAFF. The rearrangement uses TRBV7-9 and TRBJ1-1; D uncertain. Deletions cut 5 bases from V and 1 base from J, with 8 bases between. The CDR3 length is 13 residues. Germline V gene sequence: CDR1 SEHNR, CDR2 FQNEAQ (reference sequence).

The rearrangement joins TRBV5-1 to TRBJ2-1, with 7 bases matching TRBD2. V was clipped by 6 bases and J by 7 bases; unmatched bases: 7. The CDR3 sequence is 13 residues long. CDR1 and CDR2 (germline): SGHRS, YFSETQ. CDR3: CASTSGTLNEQFF. DNA for the CDR3: TGCGCCAGCACAAGCGGGACTCTTAATGAGCAGTTCTTC.

This clone came up once. The rearrangement links TRBV5-6 to TRBJ2-7, with D tentatively TRBD1 (6 bases). V gave up 2 bases and J gave up 2 bases, with 8 bases separating them. Germline V gene sequence: CDR1 SGHDT, CDR2 YYEEEE. This CDR3 contains 13 residues. The CDR3 here is CASSFRQAYEQYF. The CDR3 DNA reads TGTGCCAGCAGCTTCCGACAGGCCTACGAGCAGTACTTC.

This rearrangement joins TRBV3-1 (or the pseudogene TRBV3-2) to TRBJ1-1; D is unclear. Germline CDR1 is LGHDT and CDR2 is YNNKEL (reference sequence). V was trimmed by 2 bases and J by 0 bases, leaving 4 bases between them. This CDR3 region has 13 residues. This CDR3 is CASSQKLNTEAFF. The CDR3, as DNA: TGTGCCAGCAGCCAAAAACTGAACACTGAAGCTTTCTTT.

V and J are TRBV7-3 and TRBJ2-3; 9 positions agree with TRBD2. Germline assignment: CDR1 SGHTA and CDR2 FQGTGA. CDR3 length: 15 residues. V shed 5 bases, J shed 0 bases, and the junction held 3 bases outside the gene matches. This CDR3 reads CASSLTSGSTDTQYF. CDR3 sequence (DNA): TGTGCCAGCAGCCTTACTAGCGGGAGCACAGATACGCAGTATTTT.

J is TRBJ1-5 and V is TRBV18, with D possibly matching TRBD1 (5 bases). CDR1 KGHSH and CDR2 LQKENI come from the germline V gene. Trimming took off 2 bases at V and 7 bases at J, with 15 bases between the two ends. There are 15 residues in the CDR3. CDR3: CASSPRLGVGQPQHF. DNA of the CDR3: TGTGCCAGCTCACCAAGATTAGGGGTTGGGCAGCCCCAGCATTTT.

The J gene is TRBJ1-1, the V gene TRBV15; D remains ambiguous. The CDR3 consists of 16 residues. Germline CDR1 and CDR2: LNHNV and YYDKDF (reference sequence). V was clipped by 0 bases and J by 0 bases, with 11 bases between them. The CDR3 loop is CATSRDIGSMNTEAFF. Written as DNA, the CDR3 is TGTGCCACCAGCAGAGATATAGGAAGTATGAACACTGAAGCTTTCTTT.

A single count supports this clone. The chain uses TRBV28 and TRBJ1-4, with 9 bases that match TRBD1. The CDR3 runs to 16 residues. Trimming cost V 6 bases and J 5 bases; bases outside gene matches: 10. The germline V gene has CDR1 MDHEN and CDR2 SYDVKM. The CDR3 region is CASSSFTGQGNEKLFF. The CDR3 bases are TGTGCCAGCAGCTCATTCACGGGACAGGGAAATGAAAAACTGTTTTTT.

The chain links TRBV7-9 to TRBJ2-7; D is undetermined. CDR1 is SEHNR, CDR2 FQNEAQ, per germline (reference sequence). Trimming removed 3 bases from V and 2 bases from J, with 14 bases in between. The CDR3 is made up of 15 amino acids. In DNA form, the CDR3 reads TGTGCCAGCAGCTTTTTGGACCCCCAGGCCTACGAGCAGTACTTC. Its translation is CASSFLDPQAYEQYF.

Turning to this clone: The junction departs from germline at one end; a sequencing error may be responsible. The chain recombines TRBV2 with TRBJ2-7; 7 nucleotides line up with TRBD2. The germline CDR1 and CDR2 sequences are SNHLY and FYNNEI. The CDR3 totals 11 residues. This chain's CDR3 is CASRGGLGICF. The CDR3 region has the DNA TGTGCCAGCAGGGGAGGACTAGGGATTTGCTTC.

V gene TRBV27 combines with J gene TRBJ2-7; TRBD1 aligns across 7 bases. V shed 7 bases, J shed 3 bases, and the junction held 9 bases outside the gene matches. Germline CDR1 MNHEY, CDR2 SMNVEV (reference sequence). The CDR3 has 14 amino acids. The chain's CDR3 is CASTKQGSIYEQYF. For the CDR3, the DNA is TGTGCCAGCACCAAACAGGGGTCTATCTACGAGCAGTACTTC.

V usage is TRBV7-9 and J usage is TRBJ2-7, with no clear D. The CDR3 sequence is 15 residues long. CDR1 SEHNR and CDR2 FQNEAQ come from the germline V gene (reference sequence). V was pared by 5 bases and J by 1 base, with 15 bases between. The CDR3 spells CASSLVPSVSYEQYF. CDR3 in DNA: TGTGCCAGCAGCCTCGTCCCCTCCGTATCCTACGAGCAGTACTTC.

This chain joins TRBV7-9 and TRBJ1-1; 7 bases map to TRBD1. This CDR3 comprises 13 residues. Per germline, CDR1 SEHNR and CDR2 FQNEAQ (reference sequence). The ends lost 1 base at V and 8 bases at J; junction bases unmatched: 4. CDR3 DNA sequence: TGTGCCAGCAGCTTAGACAGGGGCGGGGAAGCTTTCTTT. It encodes CASSLDRGGEAFF.

The V and J genes are TRBV7-8 and TRBJ2-5; tentative D call: TRBD1 (5 bases). Germline CDR1 reads SGHVS; CDR2 reads FQNEAQ. V was pared by 1 base and J by 5 bases, with 14 bases between. The CDR3 contains 15 residues. CDR3 nucleotide sequence: TGTGCCAGCAGCTTAGACACAGGTAGCCGGGAGACCCAGTACTTC. Its protein product is CASSLDTGSRETQYF.

The V and J genes are TRBV9 and TRBJ2-3, with 9 bases fitting TRBD2. This CDR3 region has 15 residues. Germline V gene lookup returns CDR1 SGDLS and CDR2 YYNGEE. Here the CDR3 reads CASGRAGGGTDTQYF. The CDR3 DNA sequence: TGTGCTTCCGGGAGAGCGGGAGGTGGCACAGATACGCAGTATTTT.

This chain joins TRBV12-2 and TRBJ1-1. TRBV12-2 is tagged as a pseudogene. The CDR3 extends over 21 amino acids. CDR3 nucleotides: TGTGCAAGTCGCTTAGTGTCTGTTTATCGGGGGGCTGGGCGAAAGAACACTGAAGCTTTCTTT. It is translated as CASRLVSVYRGAGRKNTEAFF.

This chain joins TRBV12-3 or TRBV12-4 and TRBJ1-2, with D unresolved. CDR3 length equals 12 residues. Between the trimmed V and J ends, which lost 7 bases and 6 bases, there was a span of 12 bases. The CDR3 loop reads CASTTPPHGYTF. For the CDR3, the DNA is TGTGCCAGCACCACCCCCCCCCATGGCTACACCTTC.

The chain uses TRBV9 and TRBJ2-3; 7 bases fit TRBD2. Germline assignment: CDR1 SGDLS and CDR2 YYNGEE. The V and J ends lost 0 bases and 0 bases, in that order; junction bases with no gene match: 4. The CDR3 is 16 residues long. The CDR3 bases are TGTGCCAGCAGCGTAGCGGGAGGCGGCAGCACAGATACGCAGTATTTT. This sequence encodes CASSVAGGGSTDTQYF. Full variable domain (missing parts from reference TRBV9 and TRBJ2-3): DSGVTQTPKHLITATGQRVTLRCSPRSGDLSVYWYQQSLDQGLQFLIQYYNGEERAKGNILERFSAQQFPDLHSELNLSSLELGDSALYFCASSVAGGGSTDTQYFGPGTRLTVL.

This chain links TRBV9 with TRBJ2-7; 9 bases line up with TRBD2. The trim removed 2 bases at V and 4 bases at J, leaving 4 bases unmatched. Germline V lookup: CDR1 SGDLS, CDR2 YYNGEE. CDR3 length equals 14 residues. The CDR3 loop reads CASSVGGRGYEQYF. For the CDR3, the DNA is TGTGCCAGCAGCGTGGGCGGGAGGGGATACGAGCAGTACTTC.

This clone was counted a few times. The CDR3 is CSVDDRNTEAFF. In DNA form, the CDR3 reads TGCAGCGTTGACGACAGGAACACTGAAGCTTTCTTT. The rearrangement joins TRBV29-1 to TRBJ1-1; possibly TRBD1 for D (5 bases). Germline V gives CDR1 SQVTM, CDR2 ANQGSEA. This CDR3 spans 12 amino acids. V lost 3 bases and J 1 base, leaving 6 bases between the germline ends.

This sequence joins TRBV6-6 and TRBJ1-6, with 7 bases that match TRBD1. The CDR3 spans 13 residues. CDR1 is MNHNY, CDR2 SVGAGI, per germline (reference sequence). V gave up 6 bases and J gave up 7 bases; unmatched junction bases: 3. CDR3 region: CASRGQWNSPLHF. The CDR3 DNA sequence: TGTGCCAGCAGGGGACAGTGGAATTCACCCCTCCACTTT.

The chain is built from TRBV6-2 or TRBV6-3 and TRBJ2-7; no reliable D call. The CDR3 is made up of 14 amino acids. Germline V gives CDR1 MNHEY, CDR2 SVGEGT. V dropped 4 bases and J dropped 3 bases, with 13 bases sitting between them. The CDR3 is CASSSFRKLYEQYF. The CDR3 DNA reads TGTGCCAGCAGTTCTTTCAGGAAGCTCTACGAGCAGTACTTC.

V is TRBV6-6 and J is TRBJ2-1; D possibly uses TRBD1 or TRBD2 (5 bases each). The germline CDR1 and CDR2 sequences are MNHNY and SVGAGI (reference sequence). This CDR3 region has 15 residues. Deletions cut 2 bases from V and 7 bases from J, with 15 bases between. In DNA, the CDR3 is TGTGCCAGCAGTTACCTTGGGGACGGGCTTAATGAGCAGTTCTTC. As protein: CASSYLGDGLNEQFF.

The rearrangement uses TRBV7-9 and TRBJ1-5; D gene unclear. Germline-derived CDR1 and CDR2 are SEHNR and FQNEAQ (reference sequence). This CDR3 has 14 residues. Trimming shortened V by 1 base and J by 6 bases, and 10 bases separated the two germline ends. CDR3 nucleotide sequence: TGTGCCAGCAGCTTAGACCCTCTGAGTCAGCCCCAGCATTTT. Its protein is CASSLDPLSQPQHF.

CDR3 region: CASRDSSSGNTIYF. The CDR3 bases are TGCGCCAGCAGGGACAGCTCTTCTGGAAACACCATATATTTT. The chain uses TRBV5-1 and TRBJ1-3, with D tentatively TRBD1 (6 bases). The V gene lost 5 bases and the J gene lost 1 base, with 10 bases spanning the gap. The CDR3 is 14 residues long. Germline CDR1 reads SGHRS; CDR2 reads YFSETQ.

The rearrangement joins TRBV28 to TRBJ2-7; TRBD1 or TRBD2 may be the D gene (5 bases each). Germline-derived CDR1 and CDR2 are MDHEN and SYDVKM. The CDR3 is made up of 13 amino acids. Between the trimmed V and J ends, which lost 5 bases and 3 bases, there was a span of 11 bases. In DNA, the CDR3 is TGTGCCAGCAGTGGGGGTGGGCTCTACGAGCAGTACTTC. As protein: CASSGGGLYEQYF.